This TCR beta chain is drawn from a study of T cell responses to AZD1222 COVID-19 vaccine. Study findings and constraints: Distributed over spike, vaccine-associated CD4 TCRs predominated at 160-218 and 743-854. Seropositive AZD1222 recipients at baseline numbered only five or six.

Some clones are missing from TCRdb's copy, which holds only in-frame ones; the method was immunoSEQ multiplex PCR. The repertoire includes fewer than 120,000 clones, less than 95% of them detected once, and roughly 7% sits in the top ten. In the case of this clone: The antigen is not known.

Trimming cost V 0 bases and J 1 base, with 6 bases left between them. Germline CDR1 reads KGHSH; CDR2 reads LQKENI. This CDR3 comprises 14 residues. The input for sequencing was peripheral blood, taken on day 0 of AZD1222 vaccination. V usage is TRBV18 and J usage is TRBJ1-1; D gene unclear. The receptor comes from an adult in good health. CDR3 amino acids: CASSPPLENTEAFF. DNA of the CDR3: TGTGCCAGCTCACCACCTCTGGAGAACACTGAAGCTTTCTTT. The variable domain in full, completed from reference TRBV18 and TRBJ1-1, reads NAGVMQNPRHLVRRRGQEARLRCSPMKGHSHVYWYRQLPEEGLKFMVYLQKENIIDESGMPKERFSAEFPKEGPSILRIQQVVRGDSAAYFCASSPPLENTEAFFGQGTRLTVV.